The clone carrying this T cell receptor beta chain was counted only a few times. Its antigen is not identified. TCRdb re-analysed the reads in MiXCR, keeping a single row per CDR3 protein. The repertoire has hundreds of thousands of distinct CDR3 sequences, roughly a sixth of them found once; the top ten carry around 12%. The data were taken from a study of T cell repertoires in cytomegalovirus infection. Overall study context: It was the public TCR beta signatures that indicated both CMV infection and matching HLA type.

V was pared by 5 bases and J by 0 bases, with 14 bases between. The CDR3 runs 16 residues. Per the germline V gene, CDR1 is MNHNS and CDR2 is SASEGT. Points from the study as a whole: The ex vivo response showed dominance by HLA-C-restricted CMV-specific TCR beta clonotypes. People with CMV and the relevant HLA were identified by cumulative public TCR beta family frequency.

The TCR sequence derives from a human donor in good health (CMV status not recorded). Some clones in this sample may be carry-over from other donors' samples. The rearrangement links TRBV6-1 to TRBJ1-3; D is ambiguous. Sequenced material: PBMCs. The CDR3 sequence is CASSYFRPSSGNTIYF. The CDR3 DNA is TGTGCCAGCAGTTACTTCCGCCCGAGCTCTGGAAACACCATATATTTT.